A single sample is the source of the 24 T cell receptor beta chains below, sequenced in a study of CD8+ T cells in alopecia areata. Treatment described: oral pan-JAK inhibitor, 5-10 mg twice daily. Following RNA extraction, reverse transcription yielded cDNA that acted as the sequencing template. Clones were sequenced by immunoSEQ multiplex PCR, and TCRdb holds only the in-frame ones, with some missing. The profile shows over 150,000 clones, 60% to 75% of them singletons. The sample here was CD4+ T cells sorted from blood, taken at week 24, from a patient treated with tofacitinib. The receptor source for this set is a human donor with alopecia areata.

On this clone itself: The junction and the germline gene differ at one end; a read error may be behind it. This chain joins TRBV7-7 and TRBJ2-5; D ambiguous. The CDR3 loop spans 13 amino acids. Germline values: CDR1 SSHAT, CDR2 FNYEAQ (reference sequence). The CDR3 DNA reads TGTGCTAGCAGCTTAGGAGTCGGGGAGACCCAGTACTTC. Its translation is CASSLGVGETQYF.

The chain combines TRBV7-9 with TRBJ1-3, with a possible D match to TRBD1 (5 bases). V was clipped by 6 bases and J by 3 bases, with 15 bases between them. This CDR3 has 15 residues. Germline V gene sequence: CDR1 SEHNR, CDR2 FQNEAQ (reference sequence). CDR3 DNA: TGTGCCAGCAGGCGAGAGGACATCGGTGGAAACACCATATATTTT. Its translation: CASRREDIGGNTIYF. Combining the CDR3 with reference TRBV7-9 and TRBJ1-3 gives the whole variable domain DTGVSQNPRHKITKRGQNVTFRCDPISEHNRLYWYRQTLGQGPEFLTYFQNEAQLEKSRLLSDRFSAERPKGSFSTLEIQRTEQGDSAMYLCASRREDIGGNTIYFGEGSWLTVV.

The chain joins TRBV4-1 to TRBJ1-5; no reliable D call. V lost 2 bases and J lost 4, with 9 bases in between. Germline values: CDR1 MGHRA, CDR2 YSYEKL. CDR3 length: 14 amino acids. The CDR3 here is CASSQRTGNQPQHF. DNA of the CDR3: TGCGCCAGCAGCCAAAGGACGGGAAATCAGCCCCAGCATTTT.

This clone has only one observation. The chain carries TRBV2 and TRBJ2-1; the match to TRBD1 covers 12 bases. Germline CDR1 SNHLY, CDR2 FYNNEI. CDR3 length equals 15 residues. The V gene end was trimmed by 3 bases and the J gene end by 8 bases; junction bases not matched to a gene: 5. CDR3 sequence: CASSDPGQGADEQFF. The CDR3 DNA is TGTGCCAGCAGTGACCCGGGACAGGGGGCGGATGAGCAGTTCTTC.

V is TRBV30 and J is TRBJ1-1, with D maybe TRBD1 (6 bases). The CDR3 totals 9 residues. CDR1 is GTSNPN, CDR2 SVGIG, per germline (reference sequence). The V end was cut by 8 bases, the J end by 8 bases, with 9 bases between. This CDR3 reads CAGGDEAFF. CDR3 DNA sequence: TGTGCCGGGGGCGACGAAGCTTTCTTT. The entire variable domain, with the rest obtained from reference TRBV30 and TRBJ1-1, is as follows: SQTIHQWPATLVQPVGSPLSLECTVEGTSNPNLYWYRQAAGRGLQLLFYSVGIGQISSEVPQNLSASRPQDRQFILSSKKLLLSDSGFYLCAGGDEAFFGQGTRLTVV.

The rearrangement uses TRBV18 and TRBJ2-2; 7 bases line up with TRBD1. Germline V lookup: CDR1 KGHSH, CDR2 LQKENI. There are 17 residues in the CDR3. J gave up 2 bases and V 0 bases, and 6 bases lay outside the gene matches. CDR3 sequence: CASSPPPGQINTGELFF. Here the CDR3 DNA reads TGTGCCAGCTCACCACCTCCGGGACAGATAAACACCGGGGAGCTGTTTTTT.

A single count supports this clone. The CDR3: CASSQTRVGGTGGRINQPQHF. The CDR3 coding sequence is TGTGCCAGCAGCCAGACCAGGGTGGGAGGGACAGGGGGACGGATCAATCAGCCCCAGCATTTT. The chain uses TRBV4-2 and TRBJ1-5, with 11 nucleotides matching TRBD1. V lost 3 bases, J lost 3 bases, and 19 bases stayed unmatched. Germline assignment: CDR1 LGHNA and CDR2 YNFKEQ. The CDR3 consists of 21 residues.

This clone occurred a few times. The CDR3 is CAWSTSSGANVLTF. CDR3 bases: TGTGCCTGGAGTACGTCCTCTGGGGCCAACGTCCTGACTTTC. This chain joins TRBV30 and TRBJ2-6, with D hard to call. V lost 2 bases, J lost 0 bases, and 5 bases lay in between. Germline V CDR1 and CDR2: GTSNPN, SVGIG (reference sequence). The CDR3 runs to 14 residues. Using reference TRBV30 and TRBJ2-6 for the parts outside the CDR3, the full variable domain is SQTIHQWPATLVQPVGSPLSLECTVEGTSNPNLYWYRQAAGRGLQLLFYSVGIGQISSEVPQNLSASRPQDRQFILSSKKLLLSDSGFYLCAWSTSSGANVLTFGAGSRLTVL.

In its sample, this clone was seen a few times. In DNA form, the CDR3 reads TGTGCCAGCAGTGCTGCTAGCGGGGGTCGGGAGACCCAGTACTTC. Protein: CASSAASGGRETQYF. This sequence joins TRBV25-1 and TRBJ2-5, with 10 bases matching TRBD2. With 4 bases clipped from V and 5 bases from J, the junction kept 7 bases outside the gene matches. There are 15 residues in the CDR3. The germline V gene encodes CDR1 MGHDK and CDR2 SYGVNS. Full variable domain (rest looked up from reference TRBV25-1 and TRBJ2-5): EADIYQTPRYLVIGTGKKITLECSQTMGHDKMYWYQQDPGMELHLIHYSYGVNSTEKGDLSSESTVSRIRTEHFPLTLESARPSHTSQYLCASSAASGGRETQYFGPGTRLLVL.

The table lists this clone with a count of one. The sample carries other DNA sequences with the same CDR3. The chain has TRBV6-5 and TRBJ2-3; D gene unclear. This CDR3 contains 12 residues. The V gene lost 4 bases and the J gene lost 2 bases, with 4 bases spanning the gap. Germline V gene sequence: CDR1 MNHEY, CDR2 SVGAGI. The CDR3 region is CASSSNTDTQYF. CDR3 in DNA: TGTGCCAGCAGTTCGAACACAGATACGCAGTATTTT.

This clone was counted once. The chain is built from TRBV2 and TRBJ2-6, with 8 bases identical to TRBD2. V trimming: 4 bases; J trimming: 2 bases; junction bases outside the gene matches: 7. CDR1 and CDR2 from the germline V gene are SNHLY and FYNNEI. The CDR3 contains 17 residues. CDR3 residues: CASSALRAGAGANVLTF. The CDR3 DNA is TGTGCCAGCAGTGCCCTTAGAGCGGGGGCTGGGGCCAACGTCCTGACTTTC. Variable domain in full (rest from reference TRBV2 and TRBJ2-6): EPEVTQTPSHQVTQMGQEVILRCVPISNHLYFYWYRQILGQKVEFLVSFYNNEISEKSEIFDDQFSVERPDGSNFTLKIRSTKLEDSAMYFCASSALRAGAGANVLTFGAGSRLTVL.

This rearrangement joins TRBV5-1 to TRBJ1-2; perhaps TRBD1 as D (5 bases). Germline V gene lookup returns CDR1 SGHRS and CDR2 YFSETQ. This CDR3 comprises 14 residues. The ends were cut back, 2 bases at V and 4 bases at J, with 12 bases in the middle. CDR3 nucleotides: TGCGCCAGCAGCTTTGGGGACTCTACCTATGGCTACACCTTC. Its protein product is CASSFGDSTYGYTF.

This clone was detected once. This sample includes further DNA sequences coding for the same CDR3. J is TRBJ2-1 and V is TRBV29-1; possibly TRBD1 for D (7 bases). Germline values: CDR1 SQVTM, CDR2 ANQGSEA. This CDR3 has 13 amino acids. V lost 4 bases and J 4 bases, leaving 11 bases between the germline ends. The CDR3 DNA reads TGCAGCGTTGGCGGGACAGCTTACAATGAGCAGTTCTTC. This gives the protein CSVGGTAYNEQFF.

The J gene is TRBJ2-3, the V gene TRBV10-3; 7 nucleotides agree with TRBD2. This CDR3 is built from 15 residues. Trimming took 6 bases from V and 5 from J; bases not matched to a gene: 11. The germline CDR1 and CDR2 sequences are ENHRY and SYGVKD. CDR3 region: CAISQTGLVQDTQYF. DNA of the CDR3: TGTGCCATCAGCCAAACTGGACTAGTGCAAGATACGCAGTATTTT.

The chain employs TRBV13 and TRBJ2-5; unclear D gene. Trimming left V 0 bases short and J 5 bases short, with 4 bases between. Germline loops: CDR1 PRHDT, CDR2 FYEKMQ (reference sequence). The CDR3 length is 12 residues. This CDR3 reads CASSLGRETQYF. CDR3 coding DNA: TGTGCCAGCAGCTTAGGCCGGGAGACCCAGTACTTC. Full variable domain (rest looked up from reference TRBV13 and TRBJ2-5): AAGVIQSPRHLIKEKRETATLKCYPIPRHDTVYWYQQGPGQDPQFLISFYEKMQSDKGSIPDRFSAQQFSDYHSELNMSSLELGDSALYFCASSLGRETQYFGPGTRLLVL.

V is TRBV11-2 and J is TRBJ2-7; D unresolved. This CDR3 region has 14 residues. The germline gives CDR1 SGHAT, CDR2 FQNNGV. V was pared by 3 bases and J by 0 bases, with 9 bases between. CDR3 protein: CASSFGRNSYEQYF. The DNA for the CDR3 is TGTGCCAGCAGCTTTGGTCGGAACTCCTACGAGCAGTACTTC.

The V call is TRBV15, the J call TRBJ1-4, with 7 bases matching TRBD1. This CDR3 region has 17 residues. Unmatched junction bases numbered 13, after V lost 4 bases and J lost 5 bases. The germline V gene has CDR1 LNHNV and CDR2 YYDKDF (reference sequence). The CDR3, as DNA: TGTGCCACCAGCAAATTGGGGGTACAGGGGCAAAATGAAAAACTGTTTTTT. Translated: CATSKLGVQGQNEKLFF. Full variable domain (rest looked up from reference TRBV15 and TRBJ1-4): DAMVIQNPRYQVTQFGKPVTLSCSQTLNHNVMYWYQQKSSQAPKLLFHYYDKDFNNEADTPDNFQSRRPNTSFCFLDIRSPGLGDTAMYLCATSKLGVQGQNEKLFFGSGTQLSVL.

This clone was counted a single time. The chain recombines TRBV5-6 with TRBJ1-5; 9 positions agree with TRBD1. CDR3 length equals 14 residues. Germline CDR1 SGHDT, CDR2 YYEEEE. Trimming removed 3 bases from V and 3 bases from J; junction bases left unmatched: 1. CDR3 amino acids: CASSWTGDNQPQHF. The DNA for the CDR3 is TGTGCCAGCAGCTGGACAGGGGACAATCAGCCCCAGCATTTT.

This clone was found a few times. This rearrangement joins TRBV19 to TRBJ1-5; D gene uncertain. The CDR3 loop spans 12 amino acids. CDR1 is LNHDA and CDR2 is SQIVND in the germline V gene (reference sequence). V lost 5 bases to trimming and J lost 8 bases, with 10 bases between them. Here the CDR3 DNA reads TGTGCCAGTAGTCCCCGCGAGGAGCCCCAGCATTTT. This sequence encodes CASSPREEPQHF.

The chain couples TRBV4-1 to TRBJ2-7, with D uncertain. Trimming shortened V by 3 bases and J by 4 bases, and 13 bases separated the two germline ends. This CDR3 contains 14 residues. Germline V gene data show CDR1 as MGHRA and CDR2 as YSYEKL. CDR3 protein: CASSHRVPPYEQYF. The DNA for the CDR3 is TGCGCCAGCAGCCACCGGGTCCCACCTTACGAGCAGTACTTC.

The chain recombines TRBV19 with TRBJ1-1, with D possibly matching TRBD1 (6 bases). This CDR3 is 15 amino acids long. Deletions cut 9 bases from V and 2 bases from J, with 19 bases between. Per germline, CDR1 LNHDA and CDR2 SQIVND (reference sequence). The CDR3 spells CASSDRTRGNTEAFF. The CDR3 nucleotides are TGTGCCAGCTCAGACAGGACGCGGGGAAACACTGAAGCTTTCTTT.

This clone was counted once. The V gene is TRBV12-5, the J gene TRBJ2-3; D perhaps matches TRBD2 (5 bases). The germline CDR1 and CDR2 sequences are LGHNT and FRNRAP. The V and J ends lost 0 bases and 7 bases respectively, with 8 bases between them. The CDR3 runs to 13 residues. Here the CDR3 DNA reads TGTGCTAGTGGTTTGGTAAGCGGTAATACGCAGTATTTT. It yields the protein CASGLVSGNTQYF.

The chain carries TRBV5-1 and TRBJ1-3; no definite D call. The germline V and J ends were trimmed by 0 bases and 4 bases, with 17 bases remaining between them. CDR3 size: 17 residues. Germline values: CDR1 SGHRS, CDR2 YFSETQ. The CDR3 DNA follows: TGCGCCAGCAGCTTGGACGGTAGCGGCAGACAAGGAAACACCATATATTTT. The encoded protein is CASSLDGSGRQGNTIYF.

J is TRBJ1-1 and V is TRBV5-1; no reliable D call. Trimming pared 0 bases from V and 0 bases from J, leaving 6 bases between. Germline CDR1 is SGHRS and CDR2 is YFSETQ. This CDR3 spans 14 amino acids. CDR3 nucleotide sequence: TGCGCCAGCAGCTTGGACACCTTGAACACTGAAGCTTTCTTT. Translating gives CASSLDTLNTEAFF.